The entry that follows covers one T cell receptor beta chain sequence. This CDR3 has 15 amino acids. The germline V gene has CDR1 SSHAT and CDR2 FNYEAQ (reference sequence). Trimming pared 1 base from V and 3 bases from J, leaving 9 bases between. This sample was included in a study of shared clonotypes between healthy human individuals. Clones were sequenced by immunoSEQ multiplex PCR, and TCRdb holds only the in-frame ones, with some missing. The sample consists of over a million clones, around 95% of them appearing once. The material sequenced was naive CD4+ T cells sorted from blood. Subset noted: CD45RA+ positively selected. The V and J genes are TRBV7-7 and TRBJ2-2, with unresolved D. The receptor's source is a man aged 25 to 40 in good health. CDR3 sequence (DNA): TGTGCCAGCAGCTTAGGGTTGGGGTACACCGGGGAGCTGTTTTTT. Its translation: CASSLGLGYTGELFF.